Reported below is one T cell receptor beta chain. Here immunoSEQ multiplex PCR was the method, and the copy in TCRdb shows in-frame clones only, minus some. The sample has some 390,000 clones; 80% to 90% are singletons. This specimen comes from a study of blood T cell repertoires in COVID-19. The TCR was taken from a man younger than 45 who had recovered from COVID-19. The sequencing sample was made of PBMCs or T cells enriched from blood (not recorded which).

In DNA form, the CDR3 reads TGTGCCAGCAGCTCGGAGGCCTCGCGGCAAGAGACCCAGTACTTC. Its protein product is CASSSEASRQETQYF. The chain is built from TRBV7-6 and TRBJ2-5; D might be TRBD2 (5 bases). This CDR3 is built from 15 residues. V lost 4 bases and J lost 2, with 14 bases in between. Germline lookup yields CDR1 SGHVS and CDR2 FNYEAQ.